The clone carrying this TCR beta chain was seen a few times. V lost 0 bases and J lost 6, with 14 bases in between. The CDR3 consists of 15 residues. Looked up from germline, CDR1 is LGHNA and CDR2 is YNFKEQ. This record belongs to a study of cytomegalovirus exposure and HLA in healthy donors. Vbeta (60) and Jbeta (13) primers were used in the PCR. Only in-frame clones appear in the TCRdb table, and some are missing; sequencing was by immunoSEQ multiplex PCR. The data hold approximately 170,000 clones, with about three quarters observed a single time. This TCR derives from a man aged 18 to 29 in good health and CMV-seropositive. The rearrangement joins TRBV4-2 to TRBJ1-1; D remains ambiguous. Sequenced input: PBMCs. The CDR3 nucleotides are TGTGCCAGCAGCCAAGAATTGATCCAACTGGCTGAAGCTTTCTTT. Its translation: CASSQELIQLAEAFF.